This TCR beta chain was identified during a study of CD8 T cells in ankylosing spondylitis. Findings and caveats of the study: Made up of several highly homologous variants, a TCR beta motif appeared characteristic of ankylosing spondylitis blood. According to the report, clones linked to the disease were significantly enriched in matched synovial fluid samples taken from ankylosing spondylitis patients.

Remarks on this clonotype: Antigen specificity is unknown.

TCRdb re-called the 5' RACE reads with MiXCR, one entry per CDR3 protein. The table includes roughly 240,000 distinct CDR3 sequences, roughly a third detected once. The germline CDR1 and CDR2 sequences are SQVTM and ANQGSEA. The CDR3 length is 13 residues. Between the trimmed V and J ends, which lost 4 bases and 3 bases, there was a span of 9 bases. This clonotype was sampled from a male donor with ankylosing spondylitis or in good health (not recorded which). The J gene is TRBJ2-2, the V gene TRBV29-1, with D possibly TRBD1 on 6 matching bases. Sequenced: blood, either unsorted or a sorted T cell fraction (not recorded which). The CDR3 sequence: CSVGGQYTGELFF. CDR3 DNA sequence: TGCAGCGTTGGGGGACAATACACCGGGGAGCTGTTTTTT.